What follows are 10 T cell receptor beta chains derived from one specimen sequenced in a study of CD8 T cells in Susac syndrome. RNA was extracted with the RNeasy kit, and a quantity of roughly 0.5 to 1 ug was reverse transcribed using random hexamers. TCRdb recomputed calls from the immunoSEQ multiplex PCR reads with MiXCR, one row per CDR3 protein. The sample lists some 190,000 distinct CDR3 sequences, almost 96% occurring once. The sequenced sample consisted of CD4+ T cells from PBMCs. Receptor source: a human donor with multiple sclerosis.

The rearrangement links TRBV4-1 to TRBJ1-1; D ambiguous. The CDR3 is 17 amino acids. Germline V gives CDR1 MGHRA, CDR2 YSYEKL. The V end was cut by 1 base, the J end by 3 bases, with 18 bases between. CDR3 sequence (DNA): TGCGCCAGCAGCCAAGTTGATTTGGGCTTAGACTACACTGAAGCTTTCTTT. Translated, it gives CASSQVDLGLDYTEAFF.

The chain carries TRBV5-8 and TRBJ2-1, with D possibly TRBD2 on 6 matching bases. The CDR3 has 15 residues. V was pared by 1 base and J by 7 bases, with 15 bases between. The germline CDR1 and CDR2 sequences are SGHTS and YDEGEE. The chain's CDR3 is CASSLTLATWNEQFF. CDR3 nucleotide sequence: TGTGCCAGCAGCTTGACCCTAGCGACGTGGAATGAGCAGTTCTTC.

The rearrangement joins TRBV28 to TRBJ2-7; TRBD1 agrees at 7 bases. Trimming removed 7 bases from V and 3 bases from J; junction bases left unmatched: 12. CDR1 and CDR2 (germline): MDHEN, SYDVKM. The CDR3 consists of 15 residues. The CDR3 sequence: CASTRYRGRGYEQYF. For the CDR3, the DNA is TGTGCCAGCACAAGATACAGGGGTCGGGGCTACGAGCAGTACTTC.

This clonotype has a single count. The V and J genes are TRBV7-2 and TRBJ2-7; the D is unclear. The ends were cut back, 1 base at V and 2 bases at J, with 12 bases in the middle. This CDR3 has 15 residues. Germline V lookup: CDR1 SGHTA, CDR2 FQGNSA. The CDR3 spells CASSLEGIRTYEQYF. In DNA form, the CDR3 reads TGTGCCAGCAGCTTAGAAGGGATTAGAACCTACGAGCAGTACTTC.

The CDR3 nucleotides read TGTGCCACCAGCAGAGGGGGGGGCATCAGCACAGATACGCAGTATTTT. As protein: CATSRGGGISTDTQYF. The chain uses TRBV15 and TRBJ2-3; the D gene is possibly TRBD2 (7 bases). The CDR3 length is 16 residues. The V end lost 1 base, the J end lost 0 bases, and 11 bases lay between the germline ends. Germline loops: CDR1 LNHNV, CDR2 YYDKDF (reference sequence). Using reference TRBV15 and TRBJ2-3 for the parts outside the CDR3, the full variable domain is DAMVIQNPRYQVTQFGKPVTLSCSQTLNHNVMYWYQQKSSQAPKLLFHYYDKDFNNEADTPDNFQSRRPNTSFCFLDIRSPGLGDTAMYLCATSRGGGISTDTQYFGPGTRLTVL.

This chain joins TRBV12-3 or TRBV12-4 and TRBJ2-1, with TRBD2 identical over 13 bases. V dropped 5 bases and J dropped 6; count of bases not matched to a gene: 1. The CDR3 sequence is 14 residues long. CDR3 loop: CASSRTSGGNEQFF. The CDR3 nucleotides are TGTGCCAGCAGTCGGACTAGCGGGGGCAATGAGCAGTTCTTC.

The chain recombines TRBV9 with TRBJ1-1; D unclear. Trimming removed 0 bases at V and 8 bases at J, with 11 bases between. Germline CDR1 reads SGDLS; CDR2 reads YYNGEE. The CDR3 runs 13 residues. In DNA, the CDR3 is TGTGCCAGCAGCGTAGAAGATGGAGTCGAAGCTTTCTTT. It is translated as CASSVEDGVEAFF.

The rearrangement uses TRBV18 and TRBJ1-1; 8 bases line up with TRBD1. V was pared by 6 bases and J by 1 base, with 7 bases of the junction left unmatched. The V gene's germline CDR1 is KGHSH and CDR2 LQKENI. CDR3 size: 15 residues. The CDR3 DNA reads TGTGCCAGCTCTTACACCGGGACAGGGAACACTGAAGCTTTCTTT. As protein: CASSYTGTGNTEAFF.

The chain has TRBV20-1 and TRBJ1-5; D remains unclear. This CDR3 region has 13 residues. V lost 5 bases and J 5 bases, leaving 13 bases between the germline ends. Looked up from germline, CDR1 is DFQATT and CDR2 is SNEGSKA (reference sequence). The CDR3 DNA follows: TGCAGTGCTCCCCCTACTAGACATCAGCCCCAGCATTTT. Protein: CSAPPTRHQPQHF.

V gene TRBV6-2 or TRBV6-3 combines with J gene TRBJ1-5, with D unclear. V was pared by 7 bases and J by 11 bases, with 15 bases between. This CDR3 has 12 residues. Germline loops: CDR1 MNHEY, CDR2 SVGEGT. The CDR3: CASTKRSGAQHF. CDR3 coding DNA: TGTGCCAGCACCAAAAGGTCGGGAGCCCAGCATTTT.